This T cell receptor beta chain was recovered during a study of tumor and adjacent non-tumor tissue in lung cancer. RNA was extracted from bulk tissue without any cell sorting. TCRbeta libraries were built with three rounds of nested PCR, modified from ARM-PCR. TCRdb used MiXCR to reprocess the multiplex PCR reads, holding one entry per CDR3 protein. The data show fewer than 100,000 distinct CDR3 sequences, with 72% seen just once and about 9.2% held by the top ten. This CDR3 comprises 14 residues. Germline-derived CDR1 and CDR2 are DFQATT and SNEGSKA (reference sequence). Worth noting for this clonotype: This may be a read error, as it is one base from a much larger clone.

The clonotype comes from a woman between 35 and 50 years old with non-small cell lung cancer. The sample was lung tumor tissue. V gene TRBV20-1 combines with J gene TRBJ1-3; no firm D call. CDR3 bases: TGCAGTGCTATTCCGGGAAGCTTGGGAAACATCATATATTTT. As protein: CSAIPGSLGNIIYF.